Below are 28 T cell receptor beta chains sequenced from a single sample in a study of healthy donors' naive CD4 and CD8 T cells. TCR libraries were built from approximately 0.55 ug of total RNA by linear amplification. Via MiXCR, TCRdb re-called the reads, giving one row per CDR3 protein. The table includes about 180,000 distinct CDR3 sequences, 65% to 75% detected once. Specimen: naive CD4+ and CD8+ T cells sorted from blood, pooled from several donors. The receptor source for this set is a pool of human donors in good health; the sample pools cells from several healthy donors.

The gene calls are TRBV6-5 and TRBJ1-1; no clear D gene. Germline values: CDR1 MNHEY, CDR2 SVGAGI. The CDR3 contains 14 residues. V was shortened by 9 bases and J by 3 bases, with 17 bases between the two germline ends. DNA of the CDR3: TGTGCCAGTAAGAAAGGGCCTCGGGACACTGAAGCTTTCTTT. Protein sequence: CASKKGPRDTEAFF.

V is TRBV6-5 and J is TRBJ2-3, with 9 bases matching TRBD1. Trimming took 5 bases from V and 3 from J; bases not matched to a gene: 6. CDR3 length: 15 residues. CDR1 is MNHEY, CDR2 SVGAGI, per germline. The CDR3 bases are TGTGCCAGCAGTCTTACAGGGGGCGGTACAGATACGCAGTATTTT. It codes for CASSLTGGGTDTQYF.

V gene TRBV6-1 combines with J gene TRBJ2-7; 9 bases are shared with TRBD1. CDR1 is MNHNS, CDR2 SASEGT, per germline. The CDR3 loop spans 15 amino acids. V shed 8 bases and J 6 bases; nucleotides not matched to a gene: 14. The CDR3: CASPTPGQGIGEQYF. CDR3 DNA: TGTGCCAGCCCCACACCCGGACAGGGGATTGGCGAGCAGTACTTC.

The CDR3 is CATSSRDREIGGHGYTF. In nucleotides, the CDR3 is TGTGCCACCAGCAGCCGGGACAGGGAAATAGGAGGCCATGGCTACACCTTC. The chain joins TRBV15 to TRBJ1-2; 9 bases agree with TRBD1. Germline CDR1 LNHNV, CDR2 YYDKDF (reference sequence). Trimming at V came to 3 bases and at J to 6 bases, leaving 14 bases not matched to a gene. There are 17 residues in the CDR3.

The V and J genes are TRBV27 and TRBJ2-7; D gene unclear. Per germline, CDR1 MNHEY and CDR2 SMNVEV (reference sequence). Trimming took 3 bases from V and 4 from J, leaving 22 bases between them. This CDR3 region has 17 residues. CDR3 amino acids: CASSFMSPTSPHYEQYF. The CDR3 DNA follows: TGTGCCAGCAGTTTCATGTCGCCGACGAGCCCGCATTACGAGCAGTACTTC.

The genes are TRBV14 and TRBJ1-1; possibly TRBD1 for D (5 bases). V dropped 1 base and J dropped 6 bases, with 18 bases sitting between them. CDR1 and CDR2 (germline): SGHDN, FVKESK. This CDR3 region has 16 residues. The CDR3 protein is CASSQGRLWGRPEAFF. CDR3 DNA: TGTGCCAGCAGCCAAGGTCGTTTATGGGGCAGGCCTGAAGCTTTCTTT.

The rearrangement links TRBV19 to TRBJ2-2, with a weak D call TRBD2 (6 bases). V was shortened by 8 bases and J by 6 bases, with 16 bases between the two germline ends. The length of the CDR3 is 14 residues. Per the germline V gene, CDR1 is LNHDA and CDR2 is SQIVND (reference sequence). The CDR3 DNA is TGTGCCAGTGCCCTTACGGGAGCAGCCGGGGAGCTGTTTTTT. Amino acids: CASALTGAAGELFF.

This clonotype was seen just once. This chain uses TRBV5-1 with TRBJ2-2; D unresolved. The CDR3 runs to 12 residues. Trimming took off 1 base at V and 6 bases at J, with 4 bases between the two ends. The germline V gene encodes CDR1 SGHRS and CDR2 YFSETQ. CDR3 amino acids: CASSLHPGELFF. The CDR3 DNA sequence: TGCGCCAGCAGCTTGCATCCCGGGGAGCTGTTTTTT.

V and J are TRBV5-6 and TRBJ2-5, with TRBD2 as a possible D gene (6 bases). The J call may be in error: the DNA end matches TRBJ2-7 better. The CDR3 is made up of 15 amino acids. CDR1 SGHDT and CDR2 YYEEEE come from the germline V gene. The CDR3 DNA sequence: TGTGCCAGCAGCTGGGGCGATGAGCGGGCGTACGAGCAGTACTTC. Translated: CASSWGDERAYEQYF.

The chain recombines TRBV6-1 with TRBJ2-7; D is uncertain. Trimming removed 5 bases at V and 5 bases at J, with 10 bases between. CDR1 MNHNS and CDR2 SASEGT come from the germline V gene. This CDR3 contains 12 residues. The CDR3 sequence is CASSRKGHEQYF. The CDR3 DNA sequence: TGTGCCAGCAGTCGGAAGGGCCACGAGCAGTACTTC.

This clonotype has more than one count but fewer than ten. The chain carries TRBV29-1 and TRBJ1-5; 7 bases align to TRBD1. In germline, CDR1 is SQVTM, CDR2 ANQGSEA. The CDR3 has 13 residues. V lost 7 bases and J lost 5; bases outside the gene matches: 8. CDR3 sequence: CSAMTGLDQPQHF. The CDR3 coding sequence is TGCAGCGCTATGACAGGGTTAGATCAGCCCCAGCATTTT.

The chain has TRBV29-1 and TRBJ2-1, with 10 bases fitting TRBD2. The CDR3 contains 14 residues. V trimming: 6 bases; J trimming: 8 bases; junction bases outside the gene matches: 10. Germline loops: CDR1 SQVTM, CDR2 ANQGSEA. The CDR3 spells CSVLPGLASDEQFF. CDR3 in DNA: TGCAGCGTGCTACCGGGACTAGCGTCGGATGAGCAGTTCTTC.

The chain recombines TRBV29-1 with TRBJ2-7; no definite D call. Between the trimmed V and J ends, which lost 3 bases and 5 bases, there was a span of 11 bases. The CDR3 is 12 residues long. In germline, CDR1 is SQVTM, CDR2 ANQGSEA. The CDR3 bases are TGCAGCGTTGATACCGCCGGGCACGAGCAGTACTTC. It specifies CSVDTAGHEQYF.

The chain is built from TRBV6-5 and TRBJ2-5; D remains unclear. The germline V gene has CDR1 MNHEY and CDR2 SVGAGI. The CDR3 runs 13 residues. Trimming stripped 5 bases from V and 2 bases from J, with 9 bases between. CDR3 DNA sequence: TGTGCCAGCAGTCCCAGGTTGCAAGAGACCCAGTACTTC. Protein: CASSPRLQETQYF.

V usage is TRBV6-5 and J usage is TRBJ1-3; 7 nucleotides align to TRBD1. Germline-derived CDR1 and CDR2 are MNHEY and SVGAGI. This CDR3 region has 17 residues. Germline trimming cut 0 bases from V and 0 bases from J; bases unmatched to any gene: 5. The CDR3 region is CASSYSGQLYSGNTIYF. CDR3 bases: TGTGCCAGCAGTTACTCGGGACAGTTATACTCTGGAAACACCATATATTTT.

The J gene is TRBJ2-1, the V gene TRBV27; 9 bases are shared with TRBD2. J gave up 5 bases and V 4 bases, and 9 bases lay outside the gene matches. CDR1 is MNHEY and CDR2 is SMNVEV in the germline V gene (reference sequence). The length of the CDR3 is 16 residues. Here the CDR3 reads CASSSWREGPDNEQFF. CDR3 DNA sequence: TGTGCCAGCAGTTCTTGGCGGGAGGGCCCCGACAATGAGCAGTTCTTC.

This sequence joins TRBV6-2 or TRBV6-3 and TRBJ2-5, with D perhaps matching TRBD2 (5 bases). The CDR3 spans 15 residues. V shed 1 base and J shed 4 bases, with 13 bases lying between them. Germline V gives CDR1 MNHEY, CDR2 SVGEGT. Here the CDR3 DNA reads TGTGCCAGCAGTTACTACGAGGGCCCGGGAGAGACCCAGTACTTC. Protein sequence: CASSYYEGPGETQYF.

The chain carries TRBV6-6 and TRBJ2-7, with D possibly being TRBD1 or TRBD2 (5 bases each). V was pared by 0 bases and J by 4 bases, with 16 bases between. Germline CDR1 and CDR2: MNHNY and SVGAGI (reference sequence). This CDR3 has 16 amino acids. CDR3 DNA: TGTGCCAGCAGTTACTCTAGAGGGGCCGGGGTTTACGAGCAGTACTTC. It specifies CASSYSRGAGVYEQYF.

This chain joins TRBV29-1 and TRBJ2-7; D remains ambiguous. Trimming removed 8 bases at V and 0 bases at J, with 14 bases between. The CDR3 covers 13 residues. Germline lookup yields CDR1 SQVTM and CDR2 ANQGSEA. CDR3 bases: TGCAGCCCATGGACCCCGAGCTCCTACGAGCAGTACTTC. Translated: CSPWTPSSYEQYF.

CDR3 nucleotide sequence: TGCGCCAGCAGCCCTGACAGGGGGAAAGTCTATGGCTACACCTTC. Its translation: CASSPDRGKVYGYTF. The chain recombines TRBV4-1 with TRBJ1-2, with 9 bases matching TRBD1. The CDR3 has 15 amino acids. J was trimmed by 4 bases and V by 4 bases; bases with no gene match: 7. CDR1 and CDR2 (germline): MGHRA, YSYEKL.

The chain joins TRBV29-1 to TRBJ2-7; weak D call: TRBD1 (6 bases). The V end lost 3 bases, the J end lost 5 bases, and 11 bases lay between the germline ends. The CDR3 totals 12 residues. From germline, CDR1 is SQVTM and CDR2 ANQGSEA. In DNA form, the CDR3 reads TGCAGCGTTGACCCAGGGGATCACGAGCAGTACTTC. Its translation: CSVDPGDHEQYF.

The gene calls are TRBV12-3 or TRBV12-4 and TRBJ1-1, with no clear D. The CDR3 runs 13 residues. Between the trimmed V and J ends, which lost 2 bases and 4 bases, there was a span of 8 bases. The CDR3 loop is CASSLKSVTEAFF. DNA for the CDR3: TGTGCCAGCAGTTTAAAGTCAGTCACTGAAGCTTTCTTT.

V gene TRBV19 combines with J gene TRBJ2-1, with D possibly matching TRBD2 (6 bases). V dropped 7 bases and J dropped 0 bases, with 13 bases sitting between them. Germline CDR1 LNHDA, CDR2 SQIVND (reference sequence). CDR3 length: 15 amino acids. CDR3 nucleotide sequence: TGTGCCAGTAAACGGGCGGGAACCTCCTACAATGAGCAGTTCTTC. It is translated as CASKRAGTSYNEQFF. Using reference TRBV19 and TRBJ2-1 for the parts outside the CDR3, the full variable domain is DGGITQSPKYLFRKEGQNVTLSCEQNLNHDAMYWYRQDPGQGLRLIYYSQIVNDFQKGDIAEGYSVSREKKESFPLTVTSAQKNPTAFYLCASKRAGTSYNEQFFGPGTRLTVL.

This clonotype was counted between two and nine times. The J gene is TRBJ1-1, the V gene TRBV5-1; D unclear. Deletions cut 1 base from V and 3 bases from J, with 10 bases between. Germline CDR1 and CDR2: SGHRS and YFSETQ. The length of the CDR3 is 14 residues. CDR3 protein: CASSLLPLDTEAFF. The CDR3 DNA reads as TGCGCCAGCAGCTTGCTCCCTTTGGACACTGAAGCTTTCTTT.

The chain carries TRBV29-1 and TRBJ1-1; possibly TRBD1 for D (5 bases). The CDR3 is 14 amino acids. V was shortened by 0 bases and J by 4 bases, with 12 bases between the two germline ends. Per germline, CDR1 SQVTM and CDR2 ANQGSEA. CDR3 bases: TGCAGCGTTGAAGATCGGGGGGGTATCACTGAAGCTTTCTTT. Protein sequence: CSVEDRGGITEAFF. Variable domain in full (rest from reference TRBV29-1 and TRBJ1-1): SAVISQKPSRDICQRGTSLTIQCQVDSQVTMMFWYRQQPGQSLTLIATANQGSEATYESGFVIDKFPISRPNLTFSTLTVSNMSPEDSSIYLCSVEDRGGITEAFFGQGTRLTVV.

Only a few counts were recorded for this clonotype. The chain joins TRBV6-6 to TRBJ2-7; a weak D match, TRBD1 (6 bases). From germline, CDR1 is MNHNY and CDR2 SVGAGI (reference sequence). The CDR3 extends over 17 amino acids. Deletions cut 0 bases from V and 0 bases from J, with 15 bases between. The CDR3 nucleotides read TGTGCCAGCAGTTACTCGACAGGCGATACCTTCTCCTACGAGCAGTACTTC. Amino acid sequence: CASSYSTGDTFSYEQYF.

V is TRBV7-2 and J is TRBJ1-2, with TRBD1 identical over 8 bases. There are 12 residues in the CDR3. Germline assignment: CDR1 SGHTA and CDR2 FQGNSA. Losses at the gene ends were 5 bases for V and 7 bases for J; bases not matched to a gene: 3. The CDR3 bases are TGTGCCAGCAGCCGGGACAGGTCTGGCTACACCTTC. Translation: CASSRDRSGYTF.

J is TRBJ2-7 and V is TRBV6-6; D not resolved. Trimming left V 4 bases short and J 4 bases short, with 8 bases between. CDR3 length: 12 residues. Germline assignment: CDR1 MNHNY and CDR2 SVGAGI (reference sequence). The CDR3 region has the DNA TGTGCCAGCAGTTCCCATTCTTACGAGCAGTACTTC. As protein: CASSSHSYEQYF.